A selection of T cell receptor beta chains follows, all from one sample in a study of T cells after posttransplantation cyclophosphamide. Profiled with immunoSEQ multiplex PCR; TCRdb holds only in-frame clones, not every one. The top ten clones hold 7% to 9.5% of a sample with roughly 24,000 clones, 89% of them seen once. Sequenced here: PBMCs, sampled after an allogeneic stem cell transplant with a calcineurin inhibitor and methotrexate. The receptors stem from a female patient in her fifties who received an allogeneic stem cell transplant from an unrelated donor, was CMV-positive, and had chronic GVHD only. Some T cells may trace back to the graft donor. CDR3s include the opening cysteine and the closing phenylalanine or tryptophan. The D gene is left open where the match is weak. Some rows mark clone size as missing; the rest say once, few, many or name a class of expanded clone.

TRBV6-1	TRBJ1-2	NA	NA	CASSEAIQHYGYTF	TGTGCCAGCAGTGAAGCAATACAGCACTATGGCTACACCTTC
TRBV6-5	TRBJ1-2	NA	NA	CASSYAASRGYTF	TGTGCCAGCAGTTACGCGGCCTCAAGGGGCTACACCTTC
TRBV7-9	TRBJ1-5	TRBD1	NA	CASSWTGANSPQHF	TGTGCCAGCAGCTGGACAGGGGCCAACTCGCCCCAGCATTTT
TRBV6-1	TRBJ2-1	TRBD2	NA	CASTLAGGLAEQFF	TGTGCCAGCACCCTAGCGGGAGGTTTGGCTGAGCAGTTCTTC
TRBV7-2	TRBJ1-2	TRBD1	NA	CASSFQGAFYGYTF	TGTGCCAGCAGCTTCCAGGGGGCGTTCTATGGCTACACCTTC
TRBV30	TRBJ1-4	NA	NA	CAWSVSLGSREKLFF	TGTGCCTGGAGTGTGAGTTTGGGCAGCAGGGAAAAACTGTTTTTT
TRBV5-1	TRBJ2-7	TRBD2	NA	CASSPRTSGSSYEQYF	TGCGCCAGCAGCCCTCGCACTAGCGGGAGCTCCTACGAGCAGTACTTC
TRBV5-1	TRBJ2-7	TRBD1	NA	CASRSLGQGEQYF	TGCGCCAGCAGATCTCTGGGACAGGGCGAGCAGTACTTC
TRBV29-1	TRBJ2-3	NA	NA	CSVVLRETQYF	TGCAGCGTTGTACTCCGGGAGACGCAGTATTTT
TRBV13	TRBJ2-3	NA	NA	CASSFRVRGTDTQYF	TGTGCCAGCAGCTTCAGGGTACGTGGGACAGATACGCAGTATTTT
TRBV5-1	TRBJ1-3	NA	NA	CASSLDGQGNTIYF	TGCGCCAGCAGCCTGGACGGTCAAGGAAACACCATATATTTT
TRBV2	TRBJ1-5	NA	NA	CAGSVQGGVNQPQHF	TGTGCCGGCAGTGTTCAGGGAGGGGTAAATCAGCCCCAGCATTTT
TRBV15	TRBJ2-4	TRBD1	NA	CATSRDRTKNIQYF	TGTGCCACCAGCAGGGACAGGACCAAAAACATTCAGTACTTC
TRBV9	TRBJ1-3	NA	NA	CASSVADVRVTSGNTIYF	TGTGCCAGCAGCGTAGCCGACGTGCGGGTGACCTCTGGAAACACCATATATTTT
TRBV9	TRBJ2-1	NA	NA	CASSVGGDYNEQFF	TGTGCCAGCAGCGTAGGGGGAGACTACAATGAGCAGTTCTTC
TRBV18	TRBJ2-3	NA	once	CASSPPLLDTQYF	TGTGCCAGCTCACCACCACTTTTAGATACGCAGTATTTT